Below are 3 T cell receptor beta chains sequenced from a single sample in a study of monozygotic twins with inflammatory bowel disease. TCRdb reprocessed the 5' RACE reads and reports one entry per CDR3 protein, with no DNA. Its table lists under 200,000 distinct CDR3 sequences. The sequenced sample was blood. These receptors originate from a human donor with ulcerative colitis or Crohn's disease, or a healthy co-twin of an affected twin (not recorded which).

CDR3 region: CSVAGLHGVYEQYF. The chain uses TRBV29-1 and TRBJ2-7; TCRdb indicates TRBD2, and absent DNA this call remains unverified. Germline lookup yields CDR1 SQVTM and CDR2 ANQGSEA. The CDR3 is 14 amino acids.

The CDR3: CASSVTSGPYEQYF. V usage is TRBV9 and J usage is TRBJ2-7; without DNA, the TCRdb call of TRBD2 cannot be checked. The CDR3 sequence is 14 residues long. From germline, CDR1 is SGDLS and CDR2 YYNGEE. The variable domain in full, with the rest retrieved from reference TRBV9 and TRBJ2-7, is DSGVTQTPKHLITATGQRVTLRCSPRSGDLSVYWYQQSLDQGLQFLIQYYNGEERAKGNILERFSAQQFPDLHSELNLSSLELGDSALYFCASSVTSGPYEQYFGPGTRLTVT.

J is TRBJ2-1 and V is TRBV5-1; TCRdb lists TRBD2, though no DNA is available to test this call. The CDR3 covers 18 residues. Germline V gene lookup returns CDR1 SGHRS and CDR2 YFSETQ. CDR3 region: CASSLGSIGLAGRDEQFF.